The 27 T cell receptor beta chains in this list originate from one sample, sequenced in a study of blood T cells in healthy people across ages. Together with a sample-barcoded 5' primer, a J-beta primer mix was included in a second PCR lasting roughly 6 to 12 cycles. TCRdb re-analysed the 5' RACE reads in MiXCR, keeping a single row per CDR3 protein. Of about 1.4 million distinct CDR3 sequences listed, approximately 59% are singletons. Specimen: blood. The source of these receptors is a young man in good health.

This chain joins TRBV28 and TRBJ2-4, with TRBD2 as a possible D gene (5 bases). Judging by the DNA end, TRBJ2-7 fits better; the J call may be wrong. From germline, CDR1 is MDHEN and CDR2 SYDVKM. This CDR3 comprises 14 residues. In DNA, the CDR3 is TGTGCCAGCGCTCCTTCGCGGGCGCCCTGCGAGCAGTACTTC. The encoded protein is CASAPSRAPCEQYF.

This chain joins TRBV29-1 and TRBJ1-1; 9 bases line up with TRBD1. The CDR3 contains 14 residues. CDR1 and CDR2 (germline): SQVTM, ANQGSEA. J gave up 4 bases and V 5 bases, and 8 bases lay outside the gene matches. The CDR3 protein is CSVLSTGGGTEAFF. CDR3 DNA sequence: TGCAGCGTTCTGTCGACAGGGGGGGGCACTGAAGCTTTCTTT.

DNA for the CDR3: TGTGCCAGCAGCCGAACAGGGATGGGGAATTCACCCCTCCACTTT. It translates to CASSRTGMGNSPLHF. The chain links TRBV11-2 to TRBJ1-6, with a weak D call TRBD1 (6 bases). The CDR3 sequence is 15 residues long. The germline V gene has CDR1 SGHAT and CDR2 FQNNGV. Trimming removed 5 bases at V and 7 bases at J, with 15 bases between.

In this sample, this clonotype turned up once. V is TRBV13 and J is TRBJ2-3; no firm D call. Trimming cost V 5 bases and J 0 bases, with 12 bases left between them. Germline assignment: CDR1 PRHDT and CDR2 FYEKMQ (reference sequence). CDR3 length: 15 amino acids. CDR3 sequence (DNA): TGTGCCAGCAGCATCACGGGTGGGAGCACAGATACGCAGTATTTT. The encoded protein is CASSITGGSTDTQYF.

This chain's CDR3 is CRRTGQTHTDTQYF. CDR3 DNA sequence: TGCAGAAGGACCGGGCAGACCCACACAGATACGCAGTATTTT. The J gene is TRBJ2-3, the V gene TRBV20-1; D call uncertain. The CDR3 runs 14 residues. In germline, CDR1 is DFQATT, CDR2 SNEGSKA (reference sequence).

The genes are TRBV6-6 and TRBJ2-1; D is unclear. V lost 0 bases, J lost 1 base, and 10 bases lay in between. Per the germline V gene, CDR1 is MNHNY and CDR2 is SVGAGI (reference sequence). There are 16 residues in the CDR3. CDR3 in DNA: TGTGCCAGCAGTTACTCGAACCGGAGATCCTACAATGAGCAGTTCTTC. This translates into CASSYSNRRSYNEQFF.

This clonotype has a handful of counts. The V and J genes are TRBV10-3 and TRBJ2-3; 12 bases align to TRBD1. CDR3 size: 15 residues. Trimming cost V 6 bases and J 5 bases; bases outside gene matches: 6. Germline V gives CDR1 ENHRY, CDR2 SYGVKD. This CDR3 reads CAIRDGTGGGDTQYF. The DNA for the CDR3 is TGTGCCATCAGAGACGGGACAGGGGGCGGAGATACGCAGTATTTT.

This clonotype was seen only a few times. This chain links TRBV7-9 with TRBJ1-2; TRBD1 aligns across 8 bases. This CDR3 spans 16 amino acids. Trimming took 5 bases from V and 4 from J; bases not matched to a gene: 12. The V gene's germline CDR1 is SEHNR and CDR2 FQNEAQ (reference sequence). The CDR3, as DNA: TGTGCCAGCAGCCCTTCGGACAGGGAGATGATCTATGGCTACACCTTC. Translated, it gives CASSPSDREMIYGYTF. Based on the CDR3 plus reference TRBV7-9 and TRBJ1-2, the full variable domain is DTGVSQNPRHKITKRGQNVTFRCDPISEHNRLYWYRQTLGQGPEFLTYFQNEAQLEKSRLLSDRFSAERPKGSFSTLEIQRTEQGDSAMYLCASSPSDREMIYGYTFGSGTRLTVV.

The chain employs TRBV11-2 and TRBJ1-1; TRBD1 matches at 8 bases. The CDR3 covers 14 residues. Trimming took 2 bases from V and 8 from J; bases not matched to a gene: 7. Germline values: CDR1 SGHAT, CDR2 FQNNGV. Written as DNA, the CDR3 is TGTGCCAGCAGCTTAATCCCGGGGACAGGAGAAGCTTTCTTT. As protein: CASSLIPGTGEAFF.

V and J are TRBV11-1 and TRBJ2-5; possible D gene TRBD1, 5 bases. The V end lost 1 base, the J end lost 11 bases, and 14 bases lay between the germline ends. The CDR3 runs 13 residues. Germline V CDR1 and CDR2: SGHAT, FQDESV (reference sequence). CDR3 residues: CASSLDRNNEQYF. CDR3 sequence (DNA): TGTGCCAGCAGCTTAGACAGGAACAATGAGCAGTACTTC.

The chain carries TRBV12-3 or TRBV12-4 and TRBJ2-1; weak D call: TRBD2 (6 bases). The ends were cut back, 2 bases at V and 3 bases at J, with 20 bases in the middle. The CDR3 runs 18 residues. The CDR3 loop reads CASSLNPGLQGFYNEQFF. The CDR3 region has the DNA TGTGCCAGCAGTTTAAATCCGGGACTCCAAGGTTTCTACAATGAGCAGTTCTTC.

The chain has TRBV20-1 and TRBJ2-7; TRBD1 might be the D (5 bases). Germline V lookup: CDR1 DFQATT, CDR2 SNEGSKA (reference sequence). This CDR3 has 14 amino acids. The ends were cut back, 1 base at V and 2 bases at J, with 12 bases in the middle. CDR3 sequence reads: CSARAGISPYEQYF. For the CDR3, the DNA is TGCAGTGCTAGAGCAGGGATTTCGCCCTACGAGCAGTACTTC.

This rearrangement joins TRBV11-2 to TRBJ1-2; perhaps TRBD1 as D (6 bases). V lost 3 bases and J 2 bases, leaving 10 bases between the germline ends. The length of the CDR3 is 14 residues. Germline V gene lookup returns CDR1 SGHAT and CDR2 FQNNGV. The CDR3 spells CASSFTGSNYGYTF. CDR3 nucleotides: TGTGCCAGCAGCTTTACAGGGTCCAACTATGGCTACACCTTC.

The chain is built from TRBV6-5 and TRBJ2-3; 11 nucleotides line up with TRBD2. Germline-derived CDR1 and CDR2 are MNHEY and SVGAGI. Unmatched junction bases numbered 6, after V lost 6 bases and J lost 4 bases. This CDR3 region has 15 residues. In DNA, the CDR3 is TGTGCCAGCAGCCCGGGACTAGCGGAGGCAGATACGCAGTATTTT. The encoded protein is CASSPGLAEADTQYF.

The J gene is TRBJ2-6, the V gene TRBV28; 7 nucleotides match TRBD1. The junction had 9 bases not matched to a gene; V was cut back by 4 bases and J by 0 bases. The germline V gene has CDR1 MDHEN and CDR2 SYDVKM. This CDR3 is 18 amino acids long. CDR3 bases: TGTGCCAGCAGTTATCCCGGACAGGTGTACTCTGGGGCCAACGTCCTGACTTTC. Amino acids: CASSYPGQVYSGANVLTF.

The chain is built from TRBV3-1 and TRBJ2-2, with no clear D. This CDR3 spans 13 amino acids. CDR1 is LGHDT, CDR2 YNNKEL, per germline (reference sequence). V lost 8 bases and J lost 0, with 7 bases in between. CDR3 sequence: CASGLTNTGELFF. Here the CDR3 DNA reads TGTGCCAGCGGGCTTACGAACACCGGGGAGCTGTTTTTT.

CDR3 region: CSARGDGLGTGELFF. CDR3 sequence (DNA): TGCAGTGCTAGAGGTGACGGGCTGGGCACCGGGGAGCTGTTTTTT. The chain recombines TRBV20-1 with TRBJ2-2; D uncertain. Looked up from germline, CDR1 is DFQATT and CDR2 is SNEGSKA (reference sequence). V dropped 1 base and J dropped 4 bases, with 13 bases sitting between them. This CDR3 spans 15 amino acids.

The V call is TRBV7-9, the J call TRBJ2-1; D gene uncertain. CDR1 is SEHNR, CDR2 FQNEAQ, per germline (reference sequence). The CDR3 extends over 15 amino acids. With 5 bases removed from V and 4 bases from J, the gap between germline ends came to 15 bases. CDR3 DNA sequence: TGTGCCAGCAGCCTTGAAAAGGGATTTTACAATGAGCAGTTCTTC. Its translation is CASSLEKGFYNEQFF. The full variable domain, completed using reference TRBV7-9 and TRBJ2-1, is DTGVSQNPRHKITKRGQNVTFRCDPISEHNRLYWYRQTLGQGPEFLTYFQNEAQLEKSRLLSDRFSAERPKGSFSTLEIQRTEQGDSAMYLCASSLEKGFYNEQFFGPGTRLTVL.

The V gene is TRBV28, the J gene TRBJ1-1; D is ambiguous. Per germline, CDR1 MDHEN and CDR2 SYDVKM. Trimming pared 3 bases from V and 2 bases from J, leaving 10 bases between. The CDR3 covers 14 residues. For the CDR3, the DNA is TGTGCCAGCAGTTTGTTCCTTCTCAACACTGAAGCTTTCTTT. Translation gives CASSLFLLNTEAFF.

V and J are TRBV27 and TRBJ1-5; 9 bases map to TRBD1. The V gene end was trimmed by 5 bases and the J gene end by 3 bases; junction bases not matched to a gene: 5. The CDR3 loop spans 15 amino acids. The germline V gene has CDR1 MNHEY and CDR2 SMNVEV (reference sequence). CDR3 DNA: TGTGCCAGCAGTCCCTGGACAGGGGACAATCAGCCCCAGCATTTT. Protein product: CASSPWTGDNQPQHF.

The chain carries TRBV12-3 or TRBV12-4 and TRBJ2-4; D possibly uses TRBD1 or TRBD2 (6 bases each). Trimming pared 5 bases from V and 0 bases from J, leaving 20 bases between. The CDR3 spans 18 residues. The CDR3 protein is CASSTWGADKLAKNIQYF. The CDR3 nucleotides read TGTGCCAGCAGTACTTGGGGGGCGGACAAACTAGCCAAAAACATTCAGTACTTC.

The V call is TRBV11-2, the J call TRBJ2-1, with unresolved D. Per germline, CDR1 SGHAT and CDR2 FQNNGV. The V end lost 0 bases, the J end lost 2 bases, and 8 bases lay between the germline ends. The CDR3 extends over 15 amino acids. The CDR3 here is CASSLDAWAYNEQFF. The CDR3 nucleotides are TGTGCCAGCAGCTTAGACGCGTGGGCCTACAATGAGCAGTTCTTC. The variable domain in full, with the rest retrieved from reference TRBV11-2 and TRBJ2-1, is EAGVAQSPRYKIIEKRQSVAFWCNPISGHATLYWYQQILGQGPKLLIQFQNNGVVDDSQLPKDRFSAERLKGVDSTLKIQPAKLEDSAVYLCASSLDAWAYNEQFFGPGTRLTVL.

CDR3 sequence: CASRQGYTEAFF. The CDR3, as DNA: TGTGCCAGCAGGCAGGGGTACACTGAAGCTTTCTTT. This sequence joins TRBV25-1 and TRBJ1-1; perhaps TRBD1 as D (6 bases). The CDR3 runs to 12 residues. V was clipped by 6 bases and J by 3 bases, with 8 bases between them. Looked up from germline, CDR1 is MGHDK and CDR2 is SYGVNS.

The chain couples TRBV21-1 to TRBJ2-7; TRBD2 was called by the table and not checked on the DNA. TRBV21-1 constitutes a pseudogene. There are 14 residues in the CDR3. CDR3 amino acids: CASVYLAGPYEQYF. CDR3 sequence (DNA): TGTGCCAGCGTTTATCTAGCGGGGCCCTACGAGCAGTACTTC.

V gene TRBV2 combines with J gene TRBJ2-7, with D unclear. The CDR3 covers 12 residues. Germline V gives CDR1 SNHLY, CDR2 FYNNEI. The V end was cut by 3 bases, the J end by 3 bases, with 6 bases between. In DNA form, the CDR3 reads TGTGCCAGCAGTGAGCAATTCTACGAGCAGTACTTC. This translates into CASSEQFYEQYF.

This clonotype was observed a handful of times. V gene TRBV12-1 combines with J gene TRBJ2-5; no DNA check was done on the table's D call, TRBD1. TRBV12-1 is given as a pseudogene. The CDR3 has 14 residues. CDR3 DNA sequence: TGTGCCAGCAGCTGGGGGACAGCCCAAGAGACCCAGTACTTC. Its translation is CASSWGTAQETQYF.

A single count supports this clonotype. This chain connects TRBV20-1 to TRBJ2-7; no clear D. CDR1 is DFQATT, CDR2 SNEGSKA, per germline (reference sequence). V shed 5 bases and J shed 0 bases, with 5 bases lying between them. The CDR3 extends over 11 amino acids. CDR3 sequence reads: CSAGPSYEQYF. CDR3 bases: TGCAGTGCTGGACCCTCCTACGAGCAGTACTTC.